The TCR beta chain described here comes from a study of blood T cell repertoires in COVID-19. Study overall: COVID-19 samples from acute and convalescent phases originated in the United States, Italy and Spain. PBMCs, B-cell-depleted T cells, or T cells provided the cDNA or gDNA that made up the material.

Recruited during active infection, patients (from Seattle) were subsequently followed longitudinally. As handled by the study authors: Reference gene primers were amplified, and this amplification served to estimate nucleated cell counts. Clones were read by immunoSEQ multiplex PCR, and TCRdb kept only the in-frame ones, dropping some. Clone size and V and J calls were adopted from that table, with D and trimming inferred from the DNA. The sample holds around 77,000 clones, approximately 80% seen once. After removal of 0 bases from V and 1 base from J, the junction contained 16 bases not matched to a gene. This CDR3 contains 19 residues. Germline V gene sequence: CDR1 SGHRS, CDR2 YFSETQ.

Specimen: peripheral blood. This rearrangement joins TRBV5-1 to TRBJ2-7; 7 nucleotides agree with TRBD2. The receptor was isolated from a man aged 25 to 40 with COVID-19, enrolled during active disease. CDR3 DNA sequence: TGCGCCAGCAGCTTGGCCGTCGGCGGGAGTTCCCTTTTTTCCTACGAGCAGTACTTC. Protein sequence: CASSLAVGGSSLFSYEQYF.